The subject of this entry is one T cell receptor beta chain. Primed by a sample-barcoded 5' primer and a J-beta primer mix, a second PCR proceeded for about 6 to 12 cycles. Each of the cDNA molecules was tagged by a template-switch adaptor with 12 random nucleotides. Via MiXCR, TCRdb re-called the 5' RACE reads, giving one row per CDR3 protein. This table has approximately 730,000 distinct CDR3 sequences, approximately 39% appearing once. This entry is derived from a study of blood T cells in healthy people across ages. This sequence originates from an older woman in good health. The sequencing input was blood.

The CDR3 reads CASSLGDRENSPLHF. CDR3 nucleotides: TGTGCCAGCAGCTTAGGGGACAGGGAGAATTCACCCCTCCACTTT. The chain links TRBV7-2 to TRBJ1-6, with 9 bases matching TRBD1. The CDR3 sequence is 15 residues long. Germline V gives CDR1 SGHTA, CDR2 FQGNSA. The V gene end was trimmed by 1 base and the J gene end by 7 bases; junction bases not matched to a gene: 2.